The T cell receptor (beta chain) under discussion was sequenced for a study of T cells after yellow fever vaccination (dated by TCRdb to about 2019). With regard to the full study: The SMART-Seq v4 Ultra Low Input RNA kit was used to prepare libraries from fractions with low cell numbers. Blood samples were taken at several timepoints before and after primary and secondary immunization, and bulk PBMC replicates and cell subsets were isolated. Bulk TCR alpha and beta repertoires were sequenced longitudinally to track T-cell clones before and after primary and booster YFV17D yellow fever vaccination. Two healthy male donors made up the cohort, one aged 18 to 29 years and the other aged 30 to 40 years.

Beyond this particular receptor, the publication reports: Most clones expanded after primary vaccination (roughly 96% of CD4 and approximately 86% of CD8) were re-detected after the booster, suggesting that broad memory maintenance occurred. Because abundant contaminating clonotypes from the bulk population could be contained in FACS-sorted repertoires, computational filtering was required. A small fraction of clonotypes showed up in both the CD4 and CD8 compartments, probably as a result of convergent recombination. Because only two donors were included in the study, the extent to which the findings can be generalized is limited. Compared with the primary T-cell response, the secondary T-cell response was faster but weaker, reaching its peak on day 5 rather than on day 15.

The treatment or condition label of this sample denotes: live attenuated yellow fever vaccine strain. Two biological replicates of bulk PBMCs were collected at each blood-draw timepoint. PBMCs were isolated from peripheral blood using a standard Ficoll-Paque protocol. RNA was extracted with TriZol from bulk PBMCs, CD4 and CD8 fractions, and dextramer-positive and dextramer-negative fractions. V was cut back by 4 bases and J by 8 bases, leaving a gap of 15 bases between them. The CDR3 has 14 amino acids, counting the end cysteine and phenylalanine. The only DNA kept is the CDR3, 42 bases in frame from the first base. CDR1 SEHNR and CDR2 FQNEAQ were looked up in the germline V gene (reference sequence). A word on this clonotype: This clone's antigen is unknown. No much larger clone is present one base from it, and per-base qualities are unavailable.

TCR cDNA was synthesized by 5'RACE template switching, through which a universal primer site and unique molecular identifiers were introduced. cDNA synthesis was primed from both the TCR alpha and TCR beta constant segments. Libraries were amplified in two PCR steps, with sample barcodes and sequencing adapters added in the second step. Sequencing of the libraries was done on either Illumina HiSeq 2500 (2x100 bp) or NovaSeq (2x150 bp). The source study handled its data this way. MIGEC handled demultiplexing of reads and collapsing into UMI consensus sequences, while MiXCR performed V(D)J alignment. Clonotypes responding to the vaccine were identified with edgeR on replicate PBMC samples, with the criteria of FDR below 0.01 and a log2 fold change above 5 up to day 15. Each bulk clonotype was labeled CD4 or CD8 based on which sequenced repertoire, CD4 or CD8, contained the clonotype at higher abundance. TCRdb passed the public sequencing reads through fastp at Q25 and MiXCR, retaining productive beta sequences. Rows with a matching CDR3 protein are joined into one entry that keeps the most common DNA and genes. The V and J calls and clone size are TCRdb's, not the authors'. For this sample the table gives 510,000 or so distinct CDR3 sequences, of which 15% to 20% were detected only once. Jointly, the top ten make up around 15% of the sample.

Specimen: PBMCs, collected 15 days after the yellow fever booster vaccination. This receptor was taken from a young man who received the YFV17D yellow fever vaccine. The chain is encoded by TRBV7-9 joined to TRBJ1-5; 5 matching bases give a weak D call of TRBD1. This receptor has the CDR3 CASSSGRAREPQHF. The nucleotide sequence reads TGTGCCAGCAGCTCGGGACGGGCGCGGGAGCCCCAGCATTTT.